This T cell receptor beta chain appears in the sequencing data of a study of ipilimumab plus nivolumab after autologous stem cell transplantation. A note on this clone: Different DNA sequences within this sample yield the same CDR3.

The CDR3 has 14 amino acids. V was clipped by 6 bases and J by 1 base; unmatched bases: 4. From germline, CDR1 is KGHSH and CDR2 LQKENI. The assay was immunoSEQ multiplex PCR, and TCRdb's table has in-frame clones only and misses some. Among about 21,000 clones, 77% were seen once, and the ten largest hold 20% to 25%. This sequence joins TRBV18 and TRBJ2-3, with TRBD1 matching 7 bases. The specimen was PBMCs, collected in a trial of ipilimumab plus nivolumab as post-transplant consolidation. The TCR comes from a male donor with diffuse large B-cell lymphoma. The CDR3 bases are TGTGCCAGCTCTCCCGGACAGGGCACAGATACGCAGTATTTT. Translated, it gives CASSPGQGTDTQYF.